Sequencing of this T cell receptor (beta chain) was carried out in a study of T-cell memory formation after mild COVID-19 (dated by TCRdb to 2020 to 2023). Broadly, across the study: TCR sequence clusters from the two donors were found to be largely donor specific. In a couple of donors, T-cell clones that expanded and contracted after mild COVID-19 were tracked by sequencing TCRalpha and TCRbeta repertoires over time. Two young, previously healthy adult volunteers, one female and one male, were included in the cohort.

General study outcomes and caveats: Balanced CD4/CD8 phenotypes were observed for clones contracting from day 15 to 85, whereas a bias towards CD4+ was observed for a second wave of clones expanding from day 15 to 37. The study included only two mild cases, and larger cohorts that include severe cases with pre-infection samples were judged to be necessary. SARS-CoV-2 specificity was not confirmed for the second-wave clones peaking on day 37. The detection of some responding clones in pre-infection memory suggests that pre-existing cross-reactive memory T cells joined the SARS-CoV-2 response. Contracting CD4+ clones appeared mostly in the CM and EM memory subsets, whereas CD8+ clones were enriched in EMRA.

This clonotype was detected only a few times. Its binding antigen is unknown. No much larger clonotype is one base removed from it; base qualities were not supplied. Ficoll-Paque density gradient centrifugation was the method used to isolate PBMCs. These reads were obtained on an Illumina NovaSeq 6000. TCRalpha and TCRbeta cDNA libraries were built by 5'RACE with constant-segment primers, adding sample barcodes and unique molecular identifiers. Trizol reagent was used to extract RNA from every sample. Library amplification was performed in two PCR steps, and a second sample barcode and Illumina TruSeq adapters were introduced in the second step. Sequencing of the libraries was done on an Illumina NovaSeq, producing 2 x 150 bp paired-end reads. The original methods were these. With migec v1.2.7, reads were demultiplexed and then collapsed into UMI-guided consensus sequences. Using mixcr v2.1.11, UMI consensuses were aligned to TRA and TRB V and J templates and then assembled into clonotypes. Expanded or contracted clonotypes were those called significant by both edgeR and NoisET, with noise models trained on biological replicates. For edgeR calls, a false discovery rate-adjusted p below 0.01 and a log2 fold-change threshold of 1 were applied. As an exploratory analysis of dynamics, max-normalized trajectories of the 1000 most abundant clonotypes were examined by PCA with hierarchical clustering. The CD4 or CD8 phenotype of responding clones was assigned using the separately sequenced CD4+ and CD8+ repertoires. The raw public data were reprocessed by TCRdb itself: fastp quality trimming at Q25, MiXCR clonotype calling, in-frame beta chains only. Under each unique CDR3 protein, matching rows form one entry showing the most common genes and DNA. It is TCRdb's table, rather than the study itself, that gives the V and J calls and clone size. The sample yields approximately 300,000 distinct CDR3 sequences; just under 20% were counted once. The top ten constitute 21% of the sample.

V was cut back by 5 bases and J by 7 bases, leaving a gap of 36 bases between them. For CDR1 and CDR2, the germline V gene (reference sequence) lists SEHNR and FQNEAQ. The CDR3 numbers 21 residues from cysteine through phenylalanine. Solely the CDR3 DNA is kept, with 63 bases framed from the first base. The V and J segments used are TRBV7-9 and TRBJ2-1, and the D gene may be TRBD1, 5 bases matching. This clonotype was sampled from a man aged 18 to 29 who had mild COVID-19 (a few samples of this study predate the infection). The sample titles of this study are shuffled in the database, so cell type and time point are left out; the donor was told from shared clones. The sequencing input was PBMCs or a T cell subset sorted from them (not recorded which). The CDR3 region has the sequence CASSPTPRWEFLRGLGNEQFF. The DNA sequence reads TGTGCCAGCAGCCCCACTCCGCGCTGGGAATTCCTAAGGGGTCTGGGTAATGAGCAGTTCTTC.